This T cell receptor (beta chain) is from a study of graft-versus-host responses after intestinal transplantation. Study-wide background: Transplantation in recipients was multivisceral, liver-intestinal, or isolated intestinal.

The CDR3 runs 15 residues. With V trimmed by 4 bases and J by 1 base, 6 bases remained unmatched. Germline V gene sequence: CDR1 SGHNT, CDR2 YYREEE (reference sequence). About this clone itself: What it binds is not known.

Sequencing used immunoSEQ multiplex PCR; TCRdb keeps in-frame clones, though not all of them. Of about 130,000 clones in the sample, approximately 92% were seen once. The receptor was isolated from a human donor who received an intestinal transplant. The rearrangement links TRBV5-4 to TRBJ1-2; 8 positions match TRBD1. Sequenced here: unstimulated CD4+ T cells sorted from spleen or lymph node cells, sampled before intestinal transplant. The CDR3 sequence: CASSVGTGDNYGYTF. DNA for the CDR3: TGTGCCAGCAGCGTAGGGACAGGAGATAACTATGGCTACACCTTC.